The rows below give T cell receptor beta chains drawn from one sample of a study of early T cells in non-severe SARS-CoV-2 infection. TCRdb fed the 5' RACE reads into MiXCR, producing one record per CDR3 protein. The sample lists over 70,000 distinct CDR3 sequences, about an eighth occurring once. Sequencing was performed on whole blood. These receptors originate from an adult who was a healthcare worker with PCR-confirmed SARS-CoV-2 infection or an uninfected control (not recorded which). Each CDR3 is given with its conserved first and last residue.

j_call v_call cdr3_aa
TRBJ2-7 TRBV14 CASSLRQGSYEQYF
TRBJ1-2 TRBV28 CASNRPGQGIYGYTF
TRBJ2-5 TRBV7-9 CGSSLGTSGRHLQETQYF
TRBJ1-5 TRBV5-8 CASSPYRGFNQPQHF
TRBJ2-4 TRBV28 CASSSPGGAKNIQYF
TRBJ2-5 TRBV20-1 CSARNPRTYEETQYF
TRBJ2-6 TRBV28 CASSLSFTFTGANVLTF
TRBJ2-6 TRBV20-1 CSARKQGTSGANVLTF
TRBJ2-6 TRBV9 CASSSRIAGESPGANVLTF
TRBJ2-7 TRBV18 CASSSGPHSYEQYF
TRBJ2-1 TRBV7-9 CASSPRDSPEQFF
TRBJ2-4 TRBV7-2 CASSSTDRGLGNIQYF
TRBJ2-1 TRBV2 CASGARSNNEQFF
TRBJ2-7 TRBV7-9 CASSSRERYEQYF
TRBJ2-1 TRBV6-2/TRBV6-3 CASSYYGASEQFF
TRBJ2-1 TRBV6-2/TRBV6-3 CACRLAGNNEQFF
TRBJ2-7 TRBV5-1 CASSRTSGYEQYF
TRBJ2-5 TRBV10-3 CAIGGQQETQYF
TRBJ2-5 TRBV20-1 CRARDRLTSGVGGAQYF
TRBJ1-1 TRBV20-1 CSIYGTQNTEAFF
TRBJ2-1 TRBV9 CASSVGGTSGIYDEQFF
TRBJ2-7 TRBV21-1 CASSKAPEQYF
TRBJ2-1 TRBV11-3 CASSFVTPGDRYNEQFF
TRBJ2-1 TRBV7-9 CASSLLGGIDEQFF
TRBJ1-4 TRBV15 CATSRGVDRVGEKLFF
TRBJ1-5 TRBV12-3/TRBV12-4 CASTLTGGSNQPQHF
TRBJ2-7 TRBV7-6 CASSLEDRGAYEQYF
TRBJ1-2 TRBV28 CASRGDYGYTF
TRBJ2-7 TRBV28 CASTTLEEWYF
TRBJ2-1 TRBV3-1 CASIGSGEGYNEQFF
TRBJ1-2 TRBV9 CASSVESRQPYYGYTF
TRBJ2-7 TRBV3-1 CASSLQGEVDEQYF
TRBJ2-3 TRBV20-1 CSVGETSVIDTQYF
TRBJ1-3 TRBV12-3/TRBV12-4 CASSPQGFGGTGNTIYF
TRBJ1-5 TRBV19 CASSIGRTANQPQHF
TRBJ2-7 TRBV5-1 CASSLSLAGEEQYF
TRBJ2-1 TRBV6-5 CASSASSYNEQFF
TRBJ2-2 TRBV7-2 CASSWDGPNTGELFF
TRBJ2-5 TRBV2 CASSVLLPGQGTGTQYF